These 18 T cell receptor beta chains came from one sample sequenced in a study of blood T cells in healthy people across ages. For the second PCR, which ran for about 6 to 12 cycles, a sample-barcoded 5' primer and a J-beta primer mix were used. TCRdb recomputed calls from the 5' RACE reads with MiXCR, one row per CDR3 protein. The sample lists about 780,000 distinct CDR3 sequences; around half were seen once. The sequencing sample was made of blood. All receptors derive from an elderly man in good health.

This clonotype has a handful of counts. One end of the junction does not line up with germline, which may come from a read error. The rearrangement uses TRBV5-1 and TRBJ1-2, with TRBD1 matching over 9 bases. The CDR3 sequence is 15 residues long. CDR1 is SGHRS and CDR2 is YFSETQ in the germline V gene. The CDR3 here is CASSLPGTGNYGYTF. Here the CDR3 DNA reads TGCGCCAGTAGCTTACCCGGGACAGGGAACTATGGCTACACCTTC. Full variable domain (missing parts from reference TRBV5-1 and TRBJ1-2): KAGVTQTPRYLIKTRGQQVTLSCSPISGHRSVSWYQQTPGQGLQFLFEYFSETQRNKGNFPGRFSGRQFSNSRSEMNVSTLELGDSALYLCASSLPGTGNYGYTFGSGTRLTVV.

The CDR3 loop is CASSLDRGGMGAFF. CDR3 DNA: TGCGCCAGCAGCTTGGACAGGGGCGGCATGGGAGCTTTCTTT. This chain connects TRBV5-1 to TRBJ1-1, with TRBD1 matching over 7 bases. The CDR3 extends over 14 amino acids. Trimming cost V 0 bases and J 10 bases; bases outside gene matches: 9. Germline assignment: CDR1 SGHRS and CDR2 YFSETQ.

This clonotype has just a few counts. This chain uses TRBV20-1 with TRBJ2-1; TRBD2 aligns across 7 bases. V gave up 6 bases and J gave up 4 bases; unmatched junction bases: 6. CDR3 length: 13 amino acids. Germline CDR1 and CDR2: DFQATT and SNEGSKA (reference sequence). CDR3 sequence reads: CSATGTTYNEQFF. CDR3 bases: TGCAGTGCCACCGGGACTACATACAATGAGCAGTTCTTC.

This clonotype was detected a few times. The chain recombines TRBV10-3 with TRBJ1-4; no clear D gene. Trimming left V 8 bases short and J 8 bases short, with 15 bases between. CDR1 ENHRY and CDR2 SYGVKD come from the germline V gene. The CDR3 contains 13 residues. CDR3 amino acids: CAIQPEGVEKLFF. The CDR3 DNA follows: TGTGCCATCCAACCGGAGGGAGTCGAAAAACTGTTTTTT.

The V and J genes are TRBV7-9 and TRBJ2-3; 9 bases fit TRBD2. Trimming took 8 bases from V and 2 from J; bases not matched to a gene: 11. Germline V gives CDR1 SEHNR, CDR2 FQNEAQ (reference sequence). CDR3 length: 16 amino acids. The CDR3 nucleotides are TGTGCCAGCCCTAGCGGGGAGCTTGATTTCACAGATACGCAGTATTTT. Residues: CASPSGELDFTDTQYF.

The chain carries TRBV7-2 and TRBJ2-5, with 11 bases aligning to TRBD2. The DNA end favors TRBJ2-7, so the J call may be wrong. Germline CDR1 and CDR2: SGHTA and FQGNSA. CDR3 length: 17 residues. The CDR3 DNA is TGTGCCAGCAGCTTAGGCACTAGCGGGAGAGTGGGGTACGAGCAGTACTTC. It yields the protein CASSLGTSGRVGYEQYF.

CDR3 DNA: TGCAGTGCTAGAGATGCTCGGGTACGGACTTACGAGCAGTACTTC. This codes for CSARDARVRTYEQYF. V and J are TRBV20-1 and TRBJ2-7; possible D gene TRBD2, 5 bases. V lost 0 bases to trimming and J lost 4 bases, with 16 bases between them. This CDR3 comprises 15 residues. Germline assignment: CDR1 DFQATT and CDR2 SNEGSKA (reference sequence).

Only one count was recorded for this clonotype. This sequence may be a read error, since a much larger clone differs from it by one base. This chain connects TRBV12-3 or TRBV12-4 to TRBJ1-5; 10 bases agree with TRBD1. The CDR3 extends over 15 amino acids. The CDR3 sequence is CASSASGTGVQPRHF. The DNA for the CDR3 is TGTGCCAGCAGTGCCAGCGGGACAGGGGTTCAGCCCCGGCATTTT.

On this clonotype itself: This may be a read error: a much more frequent sequence differs by one nucleotide. V gene TRBV6-2 or TRBV6-3 combines with J gene TRBJ1-5; D is unresolved. The germline V gene encodes CDR1 MNHEY and CDR2 SVGEGT. This CDR3 is built from 13 residues. CDR3 sequence (DNA): TGTGCCAACAGTTACGGTAGCAATCAGCCCCAGCATTTT. Residues: CANSYGSNQPQHF.

The chain couples TRBV10-2 to TRBJ2-4, with 11 bases that match TRBD2. Germline V gene data show CDR1 as WSHSY and CDR2 as SAAADI. This CDR3 spans 14 amino acids. V shed 5 bases, J shed 7 bases, and the junction held 4 bases outside the gene matches. The CDR3 loop is CASSSASGGNIQYF. The CDR3 bases are TGCGCCAGCAGTTCGGCTAGCGGGGGGAACATTCAGTACTTC.

The J gene is TRBJ2-5, the V gene TRBV5-1; D is perhaps TRBD1 (6 bases). The CDR3 covers 15 residues. Trimming removed 5 bases at V and 2 bases at J, with 16 bases between. Germline V gives CDR1 SGHRS, CDR2 YFSETQ. The CDR3 region is CASSSTGQLQETQYF. The CDR3 DNA is TGCGCCAGCAGTTCGACCGGACAGCTACAAGAGACCCAGTACTTC. The full variable domain, its missing parts supplied by reference TRBV5-1 and TRBJ2-5, is KAGVTQTPRYLIKTRGQQVTLSCSPISGHRSVSWYQQTPGQGLQFLFEYFSETQRNKGNFPGRFSGRQFSNSRSEMNVSTLELGDSALYLCASSSTGQLQETQYFGPGTRLLVL.

This clonotype showed up just a few times. V gene TRBV28 combines with J gene TRBJ1-1, with 12 bases matching TRBD1. V lost 10 bases to trimming and J lost 4 bases; unmatched junction nucleotides: 13. The CDR3 length is 16 residues. Germline V gene sequence: CDR1 MDHEN, CDR2 SYDVKM. CDR3 in amino acids: CAITGQGAPRGTEAFF. CDR3 bases: TGTGCCATCACGGGACAGGGGGCGCCCCGAGGCACTGAAGCTTTCTTT.

This clonotype was observed many times. The chain combines TRBV27 with TRBJ2-2; the D is unclear. The CDR3 covers 16 residues. Germline V gene sequence: CDR1 MNHEY, CDR2 SMNVEV (reference sequence). V dropped 0 bases and J dropped 4 bases, with 12 bases sitting between them. Here the CDR3 reads CASSLSFVGRTGELFF. In DNA, the CDR3 is TGTGCCAGCAGTTTATCTTTCGTAGGACGCACCGGGGAGCTGTTTTTT.

This chain connects TRBV12-3 or TRBV12-4 to TRBJ2-3; 10 positions match TRBD1. The CDR3 consists of 15 residues. With V trimmed by 3 bases and J by 5 bases, 5 bases remained unmatched. Here the CDR3 DNA reads TGTGCCAGCAGTTTCAGACAGGGGGCGATAGATACGCAGTATTTT. This translates into CASSFRQGAIDTQYF.

This CDR3 is CASSTRGPYEQYF. CDR3 DNA: TGTGCCAGCAGTACCCGAGGGCCCTACGAGCAGTACTTC. The rearrangement joins TRBV27 to TRBJ2-7, with D possibly matching TRBD2 (5 bases). Deletions cut 5 bases from V and 2 bases from J, with 10 bases between. CDR3 length: 13 residues. Germline V gene data show CDR1 as MNHEY and CDR2 as SMNVEV (reference sequence).

The rearrangement joins TRBV7-2 to TRBJ1-1; possibly TRBD1 for D (6 bases). The CDR3 runs 14 residues. Deletions cut 1 base from V and 5 bases from J, with 11 bases between. Germline values: CDR1 SGHTA, CDR2 FQGNSA. The DNA for the CDR3 is TGTGCCAGCAGCTTAGTAGCTCAGGGGACTGAAGCTTTCTTT. Amino acids: CASSLVAQGTEAFF.

The chain couples TRBV20-1 to TRBJ2-3; 8 nucleotides agree with TRBD2. Unmatched junction bases numbered 16, after V lost 6 bases and J lost 5 bases. Germline V gene lookup returns CDR1 DFQATT and CDR2 SNEGSKA (reference sequence). The CDR3 has 16 residues. CDR3 region: CSALGASGGPLDTQYF. For the CDR3, the DNA is TGCAGTGCCCTTGGGGCGAGCGGGGGTCCCCTAGATACGCAGTATTTT.

This sequence joins TRBV14 and TRBJ2-7; no definite D call. The CDR3 is made up of 13 amino acids. Trimming left V 1 base short and J 8 bases short, with 12 bases between. Per the germline V gene, CDR1 is SGHDN and CDR2 is FVKESK. The CDR3 here is CASSQGRSPKQYF. CDR3 nucleotides: TGTGCCAGCAGCCAAGGTCGTTCACCGAAGCAGTACTTC.